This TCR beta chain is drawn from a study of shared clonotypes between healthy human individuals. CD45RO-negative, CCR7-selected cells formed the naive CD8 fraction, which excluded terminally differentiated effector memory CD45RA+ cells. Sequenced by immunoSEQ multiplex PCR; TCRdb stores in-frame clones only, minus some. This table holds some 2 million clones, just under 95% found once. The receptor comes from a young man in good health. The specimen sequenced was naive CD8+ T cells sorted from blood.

Written as DNA, the CDR3 is TGTGCCAGCAGCCTCAGTAGTTATGGCTACACCTTC. It encodes CASSLSSYGYTF. This chain connects TRBV7-9 to TRBJ1-2; D gene unclear. Trimming cost V 5 bases and J 5 bases, with 9 bases left between them. CDR3 length: 12 residues. Germline loops: CDR1 SEHNR, CDR2 FQNEAQ (reference sequence).